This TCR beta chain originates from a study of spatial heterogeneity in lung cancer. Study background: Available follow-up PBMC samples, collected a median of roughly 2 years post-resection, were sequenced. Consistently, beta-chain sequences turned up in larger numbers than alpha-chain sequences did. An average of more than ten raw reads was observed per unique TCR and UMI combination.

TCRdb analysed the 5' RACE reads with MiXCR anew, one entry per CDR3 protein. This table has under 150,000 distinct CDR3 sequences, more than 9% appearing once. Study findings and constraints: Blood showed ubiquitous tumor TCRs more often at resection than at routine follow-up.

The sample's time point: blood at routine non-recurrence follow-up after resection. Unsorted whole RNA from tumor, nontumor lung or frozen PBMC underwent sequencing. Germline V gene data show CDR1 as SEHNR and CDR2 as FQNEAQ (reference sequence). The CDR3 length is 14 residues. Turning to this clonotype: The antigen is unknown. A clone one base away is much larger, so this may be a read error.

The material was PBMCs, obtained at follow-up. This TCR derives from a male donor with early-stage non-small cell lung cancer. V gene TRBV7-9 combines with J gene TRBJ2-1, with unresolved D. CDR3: CASSLDRSSGELFF. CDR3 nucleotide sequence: TGTGCCAGCAGCTTAGACCGCTCTTCGGGTGAGCTGTTCTTC.